This T cell receptor beta chain was obtained from a study of CD8 T cell repertoires and HIV-1 epitope variants (dated by TCRdb to the early 2020s). Looking at the study overall: T cells were stimulated in separate culture wells with each of twenty-five peptides representing autologous and known Gag and Nef epitope variants. A total of 83 T cell cultures were run, with each culture condition done in triplicate except for one peptide, which was done in duplicate. An aliquot of 1M T cells was saved as an uncultured baseline condition, separate from the roughly 80 T cell cultures. Among the control conditions were a peptide pool of CMV, EBV and flu, the Ebola AY9 epitope serving as a negative control, and a well with no peptide. The epitopes tested covered three Gag epitope families plus Nef HW9 and YT9. Using the EasySep Human T Cell Enrichment Kit, T cells were enriched and then co-cultured with an equal number of autologous T cell-negative cells acting as antigen-presenting cells. Cultures were maintained for about ten days in IMDM with gentamicin, and half-media changes adding IL-2, IL-7 and IL-15 were performed on days 3 and 7.

As regards this clone: The antigen it binds to is not known. It has no much larger one-base neighbor in the sample; base qualities were not kept.

V and J are truncated by 2 bases and 4 bases respectively, leaving an intervening sequence of 3 bases. From the germline V gene, CDR1 is SGHNT and CDR2 is YENEEA. Spanning cysteine to phenylalanine, the CDR3 consists of 12 amino acids. Only the CDR3 region is kept as DNA, spanning 36 bases read in frame from base 1. The EasySep Human CD8+ T Cell Enrichment Kit was used on day 10 to isolate CD8+ T cells from every culture. The immunoSEQ platform was used to sequence TCR beta CDR3 regions at survey depth. The QIAamp DNA micro kit was used to extract genomic DNA from every cultured and uncultured CD8+ T cell population. Per the original workflow: Samples with fewer than 5,000 productive reads were excluded, which removed about 6% of the roughly 75 HIV peptide-stimulated cultures. Sequences were trimmed to CDR3 by a MANAFEST web app, and nonproductive sequences, CDR3s under 5 amino acids, and sequences not starting with C or ending with F/W were removed. To count as antigen-specific, a clonotype had to be expanded in at least 2 of 3 replicates compared with the no-peptide control at FDR 0.01, and only within one epitope family. Specific clonotypes also needed at least fivefold higher frequency than in wells stimulated with peptides from other epitope families. TCRdb took this table from immuneACCESS and kept in-frame rearrangements with V and J called. Such tables lack part of the clones; where checked against another copy, unresolved V genes explain under half of the gap, and the rest is unexplained. For V, J and clone size, that table is used; D and trimming come from the DNA. This sample has fewer than 7,500 clones in its table, and roughly 71% of those were observed once. Of the sample, roughly 42% is held by the ten largest clones.

Summary of the overall study and its limitations: Nine antigen-specific TCR beta clonotypes were identified, of which 6 or 7 appeared to be cross-reactive for autologous or known escape epitope variants. The assay could identify only TCR beta chains and pointed to proliferation in response to antigen, not to T cell function or cytokine profile. A handful of clonotypes recognized the Nef KF9 family and one clonotype recognized the HW9 family, while no responses were seen to the TAALDMSHF plasma variant.

The rearranged chain carries TRBV11-3 and TRBJ2-1, with no confident D gene call. The sample taken for sequencing was cultured CD8+ T cells derived from PBMCs. This clonotype originated in a male donor with HIV. The CDR3 region has the sequence CASSLIYNEQFF. The DNA sequence is as follows: TGTGCCAGCAGCTTAATATACAATGAGCAGTTCTTC.